The entry that follows covers one TCR beta chain sequence. This CDR3 spans 16 amino acids. The germline V gene has CDR1 LNHDA and CDR2 SQIVND (reference sequence). The ends were cut back, 1 base at V and 2 bases at J, with 14 bases in the middle. With 60 Vbeta and 13 Jbeta primers, the PCR was carried out. Libraries were prepared by immunoSEQ multiplex PCR; TCRdb keeps only in-frame clonotypes and omits some of them. The repertoire includes about 140,000 clones, about 84% of them detected once, and 2% to 3% sits in the top ten. This sample was taken from a study of cytomegalovirus exposure and HLA in healthy donors.

The origin of this receptor is a woman aged 18-29 years in good health and CMV-seropositive. Sequencing was done on a sample of PBMCs. The rearrangement links TRBV19 to TRBJ2-5, with D possibly matching TRBD1 (6 bases). The CDR3 sequence is CASSIGFGRGQETQYF. In DNA form, the CDR3 reads TGTGCCAGTAGTATAGGGTTTGGCAGGGGACAAGAGACCCAGTACTTC. Drawing the rest from reference TRBV19 and TRBJ2-5, the complete variable domain is DGGITQSPKYLFRKEGQNVTLSCEQNLNHDAMYWYRQDPGQGLRLIYYSQIVNDFQKGDIAEGYSVSREKKESFPLTVTSAQKNPTAFYLCASSIGFGRGQETQYFGPGTRLLVL.